This TCR beta chain was sequenced for a study of control samples from healthy donors and cancer patients. This clone was seen once. A junction boundary mismatches the germline segment, possibly from a read error. Here immunoSEQ multiplex PCR was the method, and the copy in TCRdb shows in-frame clones only, minus some. The data contain approximately 120,000 clones, approximately 92% of them seen just once; the ten biggest clones take up 0.58%. The CDR3 runs 17 residues. CDR1 and CDR2 (germline): MDHEN, SYDVKM. This clonotype was sampled from a man at least 80 years old with head and neck cancer. This sequence joins TRBV28 and TRBJ2-2; the match to TRBD2 covers 11 bases. Specimen: PBMCs. Here the CDR3 DNA reads TGTGCCAGCGGTTTAGTACTAGCGGGAGATCAAACCGGGGAGCTGTTTTTT. This encodes CASGLVLAGDQTGELFF.